This TCR beta chain stems from a study of blood T cell repertoires in COVID-19. The overall study: From the United States, Italy and Spain came samples of acute and convalescent COVID-19. Nucleic acid was either cDNA or gDNA, and it came from T cells, B-cell-depleted T cells, or PBMCs.

As originally analysed: Cell counts per sample came from amplifying reference gene primers. Sequencing was performed with immunoSEQ multiplex PCR; in TCRdb, only in-frame clones are kept and a portion is missing. V and J calls and clone size are those listed in that table; D and trimming were worked out from the DNA. The sample has hundreds of thousands of clones; 85% to 90% are singletons. V gave up 1 base and J gave up 2 bases, with 12 bases separating them. The germline V gene has CDR1 SGHTA and CDR2 FQGTGA. The CDR3 totals 16 residues. The clonotype comes from a woman in her twenties or thirties with acute or convalescent COVID-19. V is TRBV7-3 and J is TRBJ2-1; D remains unclear. The sequenced sample consisted of peripheral blood. CDR3 residues: CASSLRGGNTYNEQFF. The DNA for the CDR3 is TGTGCCAGCAGCTTAAGAGGCGGAAATACCTACAATGAGCAGTTCTTC.